This is a list of T cell receptor beta chains from one sample in a study of T cell responses to AZD1222 COVID-19 vaccine. Generated by immunoSEQ multiplex PCR, the TCRdb table keeps only in-frame clones and is missing some. In the table there are some 100,000 clones, just over 90% of which are singletons. The sequencing here drew on peripheral blood, taken on day 0 of AZD1222 vaccination. Every receptor here comes from an adult in good health. The CDR3 runs from the conserved cysteine through the conserved F or W. D genes are given only for firm matches. Only part of the rows carry a size: once, few, many, or a class if the clone is expanded.

TRBV14	TRBJ2-5	once	TRBD2	CASSQGTSGGETQYF	TGTGCCAGCAGCCAAGGGACTAGCGGGGGAGAGACCCAGTACTTC
TRBV11-2	TRBJ2-7	.	TRBD1	CASSKRTGGTYEQYF	TGTGCCAGCAGCAAACGGACAGGGGGCACCTACGAGCAGTACTTC
TRBV7-8	TRBJ1-5	once	.	CASSRGYSNQPQHF	TGTGCCAGCAGCCGGGGCTACAGCAATCAGCCCCAGCATTTT
TRBV15	TRBJ1-1	.	.	CATSREGLPVTEAFF	TGTGCCACCAGCAGGGAGGGACTTCCTGTAACTGAAGCTTTCTTT
TRBV20-1	TRBJ1-1	.	.	CSASQGHANTEAFF	TGCAGTGCTAGTCAGGGGCACGCGAACACTGAAGCTTTCTTT
TRBV11-2	TRBJ1-2	once	.	CASSLVPTVQGYTF	TGTGCCAGCAGCTTAGTCCCGACAGTGCAGGGCTACACCTTC
TRBV9	TRBJ1-4	.	.	CASSVGSGGEKLFF	TGTGCCAGCAGCGTAGGGTCCGGTGGAGAAAAACTGTTTTTT
TRBV10-3	TRBJ1-2	.	TRBD1	CAISDWQGASYGYTF	TGTGCCATCAGTGATTGGCAGGGGGCTTCCTATGGCTACACCTTC
TRBV5-6	TRBJ2-3	.	.	CASSPIGRTDTQYF	TGTGCCAGCAGCCCCATAGGGCGGACAGATACGCAGTATTTT
TRBV25-1	TRBJ2-7	.	.	CASSVGGWNEQYF	TGTGCCAGCAGTGTTGGGGGGTGGAACGAGCAGTACTTC
TRBV4-1	TRBJ1-2	.	TRBD1	CASSQDINRDSYGYTF	TGCGCCAGCAGCCAAGACATTAATAGGGACAGCTATGGCTACACCTTC
TRBV4-1	TRBJ1-4	.	.	CASSQVSLTGSNEKLFF	TGCGCCAGCAGCCAAGTGTCCCTGACAGGTTCTAATGAAAAACTGTTTTTT
TRBV27	TRBJ1-4	.	TRBD1	CASSGGDSFNEKLFF	TGTGCCAGCAGTGGTGGGGACAGTTTTAATGAAAAACTGTTTTTT
TRBV9	TRBJ1-3	once	.	CASSVEAGSGNTIYF	TGTGCCAGCAGCGTAGAGGCGGGCTCTGGAAACACCATATATTTT
TRBV5-3	TRBJ1-6	.	TRBD1	CARSSNRDRVSTLHF	TGTGCCAGAAGTTCCAACCGGGACAGGGTCAGCACCCTCCACTTT
TRBV6-2/TRBV6-3	TRBJ2-7	.	.	CASSQTSSYEQYF	TGTGCCAGCAGTCAAACAAGCTCCTACGAGCAGTACTTC
TRBV6-5	TRBJ1-3	.	.	CASRADSGNTIYF	TGTGCCAGCAGGGCCGACTCTGGAAACACCATATATTTT
TRBV9	TRBJ2-5	.	.	CASSVEDGETQYF	TGTGCCAGCAGCGTAGAGGACGGAGAGACCCAGTACTTC
TRBV4-2	TRBJ2-7	.	TRBD2	CASSQGPPGLAAYEQYF	TGTGCCAGCAGCCAAGGGCCCCCGGGACTAGCGGCCTACGAGCAGTACTTC
TRBV6-4	TRBJ2-5	.	TRBD2	CASSEVRGEETQYF	TGTGCCAGCAGTGAGGTGCGGGGGGAAGAGACCCAGTACTTC
TRBV7-8	TRBJ2-7	.	.	CASSLDGGTYSYEQYF	TGTGCCAGCAGCTTAGATGGGGGTACCTACTCCTACGAGCAGTACTTC
TRBV24-1	TRBJ1-5	.	.	CATSDPGQNQPQHF	TGTGCCACCAGTGATCCCGGCCAAAATCAGCCCCAGCATTTT
TRBV4-1	TRBJ1-5	.	.	CASSQDATNQPQHF	TGCGCCAGCAGCCAAGATGCAACCAATCAGCCCCAGCATTTT
TRBV7-3	TRBJ2-7	.	TRBD2	CASSLSASGGYEQYF	TGTGCCAGCAGTCTGTCAGCAAGCGGGGGCTACGAGCAGTACTTC
TRBV27	TRBJ2-7	.	TRBD2	CASSFGGDEQYF	TGTGCCAGCAGTTTCGGGGGGGACGAGCAGTACTTC
TRBV2	TRBJ1-5	.	.	CASRRSNQPQHF	TGTGCCAGCAGACGGAGCAATCAGCCCCAGCATTTT
TRBV28	TRBJ1-6	medium-sized	.	CASSPRTINPLYNSPLHF	TGTGCCAGCAGTCCCCGGACGATAAACCCCCTATATAATTCACCCCTCCACTTT
TRBV7-2	TRBJ2-3	.	TRBD2	CASSPRGSGGAKDTQYF	TGTGCCAGCAGCCCCCGGGGTAGCGGGGGGGCGAAAGATACGCAGTATTTT
TRBV7-2	TRBJ2-7	.	.	CASRWDIESSYEQYF	TGTGCCAGCAGATGGGACATCGAATCGTCCTACGAGCAGTACTTC
TRBV12-5	TRBJ2-5	.	TRBD2	CASGPLTSGAQETQYF	TGTGCTAGTGGGCCTCTGACTAGCGGGGCCCAAGAGACCCAGTACTTC
TRBV6-5	TRBJ1-1	.	.	CASSFIRDPLNTEAFF	TGTGCCAGCAGTTTTATCCGGGACCCCCTGAACACTGAAGCTTTCTTT
TRBV12-5	TRBJ1-4	.	.	CASGPRGRGWGEKLFF	TGTGCTAGTGGCCCCCGGGGGAGGGGGTGGGGTGAAAAACTGTTTTTT
TRBV20-1	TRBJ2-1	once	.	CSARVSPEQFF	TGCAGTGCTCGGGTCTCACCCGAGCAGTTCTTC
TRBV30	TRBJ2-3	.	.	CAWNFLRADTQYF	TGTGCCTGGAACTTTTTAAGAGCAGATACGCAGTATTTT
TRBV6-5	TRBJ1-2	.	.	CASSYGRGTNYGYTF	TGTGCCAGCAGTTACGGCCGGGGGACCAACTATGGCTACACCTTC
TRBV24-1	TRBJ2-5	.	.	CATGPGANDQETQYF	TGTGCCACCGGCCCTGGGGCGAACGACCAAGAGACCCAGTACTTC
TRBV5-1	TRBJ2-1	.	TRBD2	CASSLAGGLNEQFF	TGCGCCAGCAGCTTGGCGGGGGGGCTTAATGAGCAGTTCTTC
TRBV11-2	TRBJ2-7	.	TRBD1	CASSKDREGTYEQYF	TGTGCCAGCAGCAAGGACAGGGAAGGCACCTACGAGCAGTACTTC
TRBV11-2	TRBJ2-5	.	TRBD2	CASSFSGEETQYF	TGTGCCAGCAGCTTTAGCGGGGAAGAGACCCAGTACTTC
TRBV6-5	TRBJ1-2	.	.	CASRPPAQYGYTF	TGTGCCAGCAGACCGCCAGCACAATATGGCTACACCTTC
TRBV19	TRBJ2-7	.	.	CASSIVRTAESSYEQYF	TGTGCCAGTAGTATAGTTCGGACCGCCGAGTCGTCCTACGAGCAGTACTTC
TRBV4-2	TRBJ2-2	.	TRBD2	CASSQEPSGTTANTGELFF	TGTGCCAGCAGCCAAGAACCCTCCGGGACTACCGCGAACACCGGGGAGCTGTTTTTT
TRBV5-1	TRBJ1-2	.	.	CASSPAGRANYGYTF	TGCGCCAGCAGCCCGGCAGGAAGAGCTAACTATGGCTACACCTTC
TRBV6-1	TRBJ2-5	.	TRBD2	CASSDRRGVGETQYF	TGTGCCAGCAGTGACCGGCGGGGGGTGGGAGAGACCCAGTACTTC
TRBV29-1	TRBJ2-7	.	.	CSVEGDNIHEQYF	TGCAGCGTTGAGGGTGACAACATCCACGAGCAGTACTTC